This is a list of T cell receptor beta chains from one sample in a study of T cell responses to AZD1222 COVID-19 vaccine. Assay used: immunoSEQ multiplex PCR; TCRdb lists only in-frame clones, some missing. The table has some 73,000 clones, roughly 89% seen once. Specimen: peripheral blood, collected 28 days after the second AZD1222 dose. The receptors derive from an adult who received the AZD1222 COVID-19 vaccine. CDR3s include the opening cysteine and the closing phenylalanine or tryptophan. The order of the fields is CDR3 DNA, CDR3 protein, clone size, D gene, J gene, V gene. The D gene is left open where the match is weak. Clone size is given for some rows only: seen once, a few or many times, or a class if the clone is expanded.

DNA: TGTGCCAGCAGCCAAGGGCCCCAGGAGTACTATGGCTACACCTTC
CDR3: CASSQGPQEYYGYTF
size: NA
D: NA
J: TRBJ1-2
V: TRBV7-3

DNA: TGTGCCTGGGGCCCCCTGGACAGGGGAAATTCACCCCTCCACTTT
CDR3: CAWGPLDRGNSPLHF
size: once
D: TRBD1
J: TRBJ1-6
V: TRBV30

DNA: TGTGCCAGCAGCTTAATGCCAACTAGCGGGGGTCGCACAGATACGCAGTATTTT
CDR3: CASSLMPTSGGRTDTQYF
size: NA
D: TRBD2
J: TRBJ2-3
V: TRBV7-2

DNA: TGCAGCGTTCGAGACGGGACAGGGCGAAGGCTCTATGGCTACACCTTC
CDR3: CSVRDGTGRRLYGYTF
size: once
D: TRBD1
J: TRBJ1-2
V: TRBV29-1

DNA: TGCGCCAGCACTCCTTTTCTAGCGGGGAGCACAGATACGCAGTATTTT
CDR3: CASTPFLAGSTDTQYF
size: few
D: TRBD2
J: TRBJ2-3
V: TRBV5-1

DNA: TGCAGCGTTGATGGTATTCAGGGGCATATGGGATCCTACAATGAGCAGTTCTTC
CDR3: CSVDGIQGHMGSYNEQFF
size: NA
D: NA
J: TRBJ2-1
V: TRBV29-1

DNA: TGTGCCAGCAGATCAGAATCCAACTCCTATAATTCACCCCTCCACTTT
CDR3: CASRSESNSYNSPLHF
size: NA
D: NA
J: TRBJ1-6
V: TRBV7-2

DNA: TGTGCCAGCAGCGGAACGGGTCGAAACTATGGCTACACCTTC
CDR3: CASSGTGRNYGYTF
size: NA
D: NA
J: TRBJ1-2
V: TRBV5-6

DNA: TGTGCCAGCAGCTTATCGACTCAGGGTCTCAGCTATGGCTACACCTTC
CDR3: CASSLSTQGLSYGYTF
size: NA
D: NA
J: TRBJ1-2
V: TRBV7-2

DNA: TGCAGCCTTATGCCCCCCGGTCAGGACTACGAGCAGTACTTC
CDR3: CSLMPPGQDYEQYF
size: NA
D: NA
J: TRBJ2-7
V: TRBV29-1

DNA: TGTGCCAGCAGTTTTAGCCAGGGAGGGGAGCCCCAGCATTTT
CDR3: CASSFSQGGEPQHF
size: NA
D: NA
J: TRBJ1-5
V: TRBV28

DNA: TGTGCCAGTAGTATAGTAGGAAATGAGCAGTTCTTC
CDR3: CASSIVGNEQFF
size: NA
D: NA
J: TRBJ2-1
V: TRBV19

DNA: TGTGCCAGCAGCCAAAACCCCGTGGGGATCTACGAGCAGTACTTC
CDR3: CASSQNPVGIYEQYF
size: NA
D: NA
J: TRBJ2-7
V: TRBV5-4

DNA: TGTGCCAGCAGTGTGACGGGGCTGGGTGGGGAGACCCAGTACTTC
CDR3: CASSVTGLGGETQYF
size: NA
D: NA
J: TRBJ2-5
V: TRBV25-1

DNA: TGCAGTGCTCAACAGGGAGGACGAGCTTTCTTT
CDR3: CSAQQGGRAFF
size: NA
D: NA
J: TRBJ1-1
V: TRBV20-1

DNA: TGTGCCTGGAGAAGGAGTGGCGTTTTCCTCGAGCAGTACTTC
CDR3: CAWRRSGVFLEQYF
size: NA
D: NA
J: TRBJ2-7
V: TRBV30

DNA: TGTGCCAGCAGTGAATCTTATACCGGGGGCACTGGCTACACCTTC
CDR3: CASSESYTGGTGYTF
size: NA
D: NA
J: TRBJ1-2
V: TRBV25-1

DNA: TGTGCCAGTAGGACCACTGGCCGTACGGATACGCAGTATTTT
CDR3: CASRTTGRTDTQYF
size: NA
D: NA
J: TRBJ2-3
V: TRBV19

DNA: TGTGCCAGCAGCCAACCGGGGCCCTATGGCTACACCTTC
CDR3: CASSQPGPYGYTF
size: NA
D: NA
J: TRBJ1-2
V: TRBV3-1/TRBV3-2

DNA: TGTGCCAGTAGTATAGAGGGAGGGTTGCAAGCTTTCTTT
CDR3: CASSIEGGLQAFF
size: NA
D: NA
J: TRBJ1-1
V: TRBV19

DNA: TGTGCCAGCAGTTTTGTGGCACAGTACAACACCGGGGAGCTGTTTTTT
CDR3: CASSFVAQYNTGELFF
size: NA
D: NA
J: TRBJ2-2
V: TRBV6-5

DNA: TGTGCCAGCAGGGGCGCTAACTATGGCTACACCTTC
CDR3: CASRGANYGYTF
size: NA
D: NA
J: TRBJ1-2
V: TRBV2

DNA: TGTGCCAGCAGCTTCTTGGGGGACCCACCCTACGAGCAGTACTTC
CDR3: CASSFLGDPPYEQYF
size: NA
D: NA
J: TRBJ2-7
V: TRBV7-2

DNA: TGTGCCAGCAGCCCCAGTCGGGCAGGGTGGGAGAACACTGAAGCTTTCTTT
CDR3: CASSPSRAGWENTEAFF
size: NA
D: NA
J: TRBJ1-1
V: TRBV11-3

DNA: TGTGCCAGCAAGGCCCTTTATGGCTACACCTTC
CDR3: CASKALYGYTF
size: NA
D: NA
J: TRBJ1-2
V: TRBV6-5

DNA: TGTGCCAGCAGCGTCTCCCGGGACAGCAAATTTTCACCCCTCCACTTT
CDR3: CASSVSRDSKFSPLHF
size: NA
D: TRBD1
J: TRBJ1-6
V: TRBV7-8

DNA: TGTGCCAGCAGCTTAGCAAGGGGAGGGCATGGCTACACCTTC
CDR3: CASSLARGGHGYTF
size: NA
D: NA
J: TRBJ1-2
V: TRBV7-8

DNA: TGTGCCAGTAACTCCGGGACAGAGAATGAAAAACTGTTTTTT
CDR3: CASNSGTENEKLFF
size: few
D: TRBD1
J: TRBJ1-4
V: TRBV19

DNA: TGTGCCAGCAGCTTTGAGAATTCACCCCTCCACTTT
CDR3: CASSFENSPLHF
size: NA
D: NA
J: TRBJ1-6
V: TRBV7-9

DNA: TGTGCCAGTAGTATCTATTCAGACCCGACTAACTATGGCTACACCTTC
CDR3: CASSIYSDPTNYGYTF
size: NA
D: NA
J: TRBJ1-2
V: TRBV19

DNA: TGTGCCAGTAGTAGACGGGACCTCACCGATCAGCCCCAGCATTTT
CDR3: CASSRRDLTDQPQHF
size: NA
D: NA
J: TRBJ1-5
V: TRBV27

DNA: TGTGCCAGCAGCCAGGCGGAGGTGGAGCAGTTCTTC
CDR3: CASSQAEVEQFF
size: NA
D: NA
J: TRBJ2-1
V: TRBV3-1/TRBV3-2

DNA: TGTGCCAGCAGTTTGGAGGGCCCCTACGAGCAGTACTTC
CDR3: CASSLEGPYEQYF
size: NA
D: NA
J: TRBJ2-7
V: TRBV12-3/TRBV12-4

DNA: TGTGCGGCTGGGGGAAACACTGAAGCTTTCTTT
CDR3: CAAGGNTEAFF
size: NA
D: NA
J: TRBJ1-1
V: TRBV6-5

DNA: TGTGCCAGCAGTCCCCTTGGAGCCATCTATGGCTACACCTTC
CDR3: CASSPLGAIYGYTF
size: once
D: NA
J: TRBJ1-2
V: TRBV28

DNA: TGCGCCAGCAGTGAGTGGGTATGCACCGGGGAGCTGTTTTTT
CDR3: CASSEWVCTGELFF
size: few
D: NA
J: TRBJ2-2
V: TRBV10-1

DNA: TGTGCCAGCAGTGACTCTCTAAATCAGCCCCAGCATTTT
CDR3: CASSDSLNQPQHF
size: NA
D: NA
J: TRBJ1-5
V: TRBV2

DNA: TGTGCCACCAGTGATTTCTCTCGGACTAGCGGGGTCCAAGAGACCCAGTACTTC
CDR3: CATSDFSRTSGVQETQYF
size: NA
D: TRBD2
J: TRBJ2-5
V: TRBV24-1

DNA: TGTGCCAGCAGTACCCGGACAGGGAACACTGAAGCTTTCTTT
CDR3: CASSTRTGNTEAFF
size: NA
D: TRBD1
J: TRBJ1-1
V: TRBV6-5

DNA: TGCAGCGCCCAACCGGGCCCCAATGAGCAGTTCTTC
CDR3: CSAQPGPNEQFF
size: NA
D: NA
J: TRBJ2-1
V: TRBV29-1

DNA: TGTGCCAGCTCACCGGGGCAGGGGCCCTCTAACTATGGCTACACCTTC
CDR3: CASSPGQGPSNYGYTF
size: NA
D: NA
J: TRBJ1-2
V: TRBV18

DNA: TGTGCCAGCAGTTACGGACCACAGGGCTCCAATCAGCCCCAGCATTTT
CDR3: CASSYGPQGSNQPQHF
size: NA
D: NA
J: TRBJ1-5
V: TRBV6-5

DNA: TGTGCCAGCAGTTACGTGGGGCCATTCTACGAGCAGTACTTC
CDR3: CASSYVGPFYEQYF
size: NA
D: NA
J: TRBJ2-7
V: TRBV6-2/TRBV6-3

DNA: TGTGCCAGTAGTATCTGGGGTGCAGATGGCTACACCTTC
CDR3: CASSIWGADGYTF
size: once
D: NA
J: TRBJ1-2
V: TRBV19

DNA: TGTGCCCCCAGGCCGGGACAGGGGAACACTGAAGCTTTCTTT
CDR3: CAPRPGQGNTEAFF
size: NA
D: TRBD1
J: TRBJ1-1
V: TRBV27

DNA: TGTGCCACCTGTGGCACGGACAGGCCGATGGAGCCCCAGCATTTT
CDR3: CATCGTDRPMEPQHF
size: NA
D: TRBD1
J: TRBJ1-5
V: TRBV24-1

DNA: TGTGCCAGCAGTGATGGGCCCGGACAGCGACCTTACGAGCAGTACTTC
CDR3: CASSDGPGQRPYEQYF
size: NA
D: NA
J: TRBJ2-7
V: TRBV25-1

DNA: TGTGCCAGTAAGATAACAGATGCGTTAGGAGCGATGAACACTGAAGCTTTCTTT
CDR3: CASKITDALGAMNTEAFF
size: many
D: NA
J: TRBJ1-1
V: TRBV19

DNA: TGTGCCAGCAGCTTAACCCCATGGACAGGGGCTGGCCAAGAGACCCAGTACTTC
CDR3: CASSLTPWTGAGQETQYF
size: NA
D: TRBD1
J: TRBJ2-5
V: TRBV7-6

DNA: TGTGCCAGTAGTAGTGCCGGACAGGTTCGTAGCTCGCCCCAGCATTTT
CDR3: CASSSAGQVRSSPQHF
size: NA
D: TRBD1
J: TRBJ1-5
V: TRBV19

DNA: TGTGCCAGCAGTTTTACGTCGGCAACTAATGAAAAACTGTTTTTT
CDR3: CASSFTSATNEKLFF
size: NA
D: NA
J: TRBJ1-4
V: TRBV27

DNA: TGTGCCAGCAGTTTCTTGAAAACAGATACGCAGTATTTT
CDR3: CASSFLKTDTQYF
size: NA
D: NA
J: TRBJ2-3
V: TRBV6-2/TRBV6-3

DNA: TGTGCCACCAGTGATATGGGACAGGGGCTAGGAGGTGAGCAGTTCTTC
CDR3: CATSDMGQGLGGEQFF
size: NA
D: TRBD1
J: TRBJ2-1
V: TRBV24-1

DNA: TGTGCCAGTAGTTCGATAGGGAGGAATCAGCCCCAGCATTTT
CDR3: CASSSIGRNQPQHF
size: NA
D: NA
J: TRBJ1-5
V: TRBV19

DNA: TGTGCCAGCAGCCCCCACCGAATAGGTTCACCCCTCCACTTT
CDR3: CASSPHRIGSPLHF
size: NA
D: NA
J: TRBJ1-6
V: TRBV3-1/TRBV3-2

DNA: TGTGCCAGCAGCGACACAGGGGGCCCGTTTGTCCTCCACTTT
CDR3: CASSDTGGPFVLHF
size: NA
D: TRBD1
J: TRBJ1-6
V: TRBV14

DNA: TGCAGTGCCAGTGACGGAACCCTGCCGCGGGACGAGCAGTACTTC
CDR3: CSASDGTLPRDEQYF
size: NA
D: NA
J: TRBJ2-7
V: TRBV20-1

DNA: TGTGCCAGCAGTGAACGTAAGGGGGGCGCATCCGATACGCAGTATTTT
CDR3: CASSERKGGASDTQYF
size: NA
D: NA
J: TRBJ2-3
V: TRBV2

DNA: TGCGCCAGCAGCATCCTGGACAGGGTTGTTGGAGAGACCCAGTACTTC
CDR3: CASSILDRVVGETQYF
size: NA
D: TRBD1
J: TRBJ2-5
V: TRBV5-1

DNA: TGTGCCAGCACCCCAGGAAGGGGCAGGGGGCTGCTACGTGTAGAGACCCAGTACTTC
CDR3: CASTPGRGRGLLRVETQYF
size: NA
D: TRBD1
J: TRBJ2-5
V: TRBV27